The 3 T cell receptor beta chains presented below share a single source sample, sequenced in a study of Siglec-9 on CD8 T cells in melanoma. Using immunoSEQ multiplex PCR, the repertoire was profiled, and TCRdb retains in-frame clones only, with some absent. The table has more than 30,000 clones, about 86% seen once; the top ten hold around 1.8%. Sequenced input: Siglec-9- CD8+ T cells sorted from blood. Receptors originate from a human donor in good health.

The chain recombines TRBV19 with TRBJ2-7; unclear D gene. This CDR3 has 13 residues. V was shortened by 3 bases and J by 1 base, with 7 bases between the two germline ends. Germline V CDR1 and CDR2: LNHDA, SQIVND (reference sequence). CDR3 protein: CASSIERSYEQYF. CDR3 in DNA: TGTGCCAGTAGTATTGAGAGGTCCTACGAGCAGTACTTC. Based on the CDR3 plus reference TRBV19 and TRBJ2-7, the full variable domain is DGGITQSPKYLFRKEGQNVTLSCEQNLNHDAMYWYRQDPGQGLRLIYYSQIVNDFQKGDIAEGYSVSREKKESFPLTVTSAQKNPTAFYLCASSIERSYEQYFGPGTRLTVT.

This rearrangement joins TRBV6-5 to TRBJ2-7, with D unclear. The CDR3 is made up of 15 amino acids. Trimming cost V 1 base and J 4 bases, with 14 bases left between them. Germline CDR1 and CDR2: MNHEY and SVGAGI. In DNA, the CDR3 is TGTGCCAGCAGTTACTGGTCAGACTTTACATACGAGCAGTACTTC. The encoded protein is CASSYWSDFTYEQYF.

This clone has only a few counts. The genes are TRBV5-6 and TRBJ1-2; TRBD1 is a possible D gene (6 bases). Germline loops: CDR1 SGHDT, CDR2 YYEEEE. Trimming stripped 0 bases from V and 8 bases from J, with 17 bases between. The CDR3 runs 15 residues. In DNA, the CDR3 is TGTGCCAGCAGCTTGGAAATAGGGGGTTTGCTAGGCTACACCTTC. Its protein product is CASSLEIGGLLGYTF. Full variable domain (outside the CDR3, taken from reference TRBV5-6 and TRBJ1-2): DAGVTQSPTHLIKTRGQQVTLRCSPKSGHDTVSWYQQALGQGPQFIFQYYEEEERQRGNFPDRFSGHQFPNYSSELNVNALLLGDSALYLCASSLEIGGLLGYTFGSGTRLTVV.